This T cell receptor beta chain was documented in a study of identical twins (dated by TCRdb to about 2016). About the study as a whole: To test whether fetal clonotypes persist, this study deep-sequenced TCR alpha and beta repertoires from monozygotic twins, from unrelated adults of various ages, and from cord blood. Replicate twin experiments were performed at different times using different library preparation protocols to rule out contamination. What the work shows at the level of the full study, not this receptor alone: The excess sharing between twins in beta out-of-frame sequences was weaker because fewer shared sequences reduced the signal-to-noise ratio. Because the same donors could not be followed over many years, conclusions were based on cross-sectional statistical analysis. In monozygotic twins, out-of-frame TCR alpha sharing was systematically underestimated by recombination models, although the models agreed with sharing between unrelated individuals. Compared with coincidental sharing between unrelated individuals, out-of-frame TCR alpha sequences shared between twins had an excess of sequences with low generation probability. Invariant T cells such as MAIT and iNKT could partly confound zero-insertion analyses, though diverse VJ usage argued against this for most clonotypes. Abundant cord blood beta clonotypes carried fewer insertions; young adult naive repertoires showed a weaker similar trend, while memory repertoires showed none.

Libraries were made using 5' RACE. For sequencing, an Illumina HiSeq 2000 was employed. A universal primer binding site was introduced by template switching, and a unique molecular identifier was present in the final cDNA, enabling accurate counting of TCR cDNA molecules. First-strand cDNA for TCR alpha and beta chains was synthesized from specific primers in the conserved constant-segment region. To control for contamination, every cDNA library was double barcoded, receiving both a SMART-Mk sample barcode and Illumina barcodes. TruSeq adapter sequences and Illumina sample barcodes were added in two successive PCR steps. TCR alpha and beta cDNA libraries were sequenced on the Illumina HiSeq platform with custom primers. On the authors' methods: Unique molecular identifiers were extracted from raw reads with MiGEC, and CDR3 positions were determined with MiXCR. For each individual, recombination models were inferred using an EM algorithm with the repgenHMM and IGoR tools. Shared clonotypes were analyzed with the tcR package in R, and sharing was normalized by the product of cloneset sizes. Out-of-frame nonproductive sequences were analyzed to study raw recombination free of thymic and clonal selection effects. TCRdb reprocessed the public reads (quality trimming at Q25 with fastp, clone calling with MiXCR) and kept in-frame beta chains. When rows share a CDR3 protein, they turn into one entry using the most common DNA and genes. These V and J calls rely on TCRdb rather than the paper's analysis. The sample table lists approximately 700,000 distinct CDR3 sequences, around 5.7% of them with a count of one. Around 1.7% of the sample lies in the top ten.

This clonotype has at least ten counts. The target of this receptor is not known. Base qualities are not at hand, and no much larger clone is one base apart. Every donor in the study was a healthy Caucasian. Three unrelated non-twin adults were also sequenced: a male aged 18 to 30, a male aged 50 to 60 and a female aged 50 to 60. Miltenyi CD45RO+ enrichment and human naive T-cell isolation kits were used to isolate memory (CD45RO+) and naive T cells from PBMC. According to the germline V gene, CDR1 reads SGHRS and CDR2 reads YFSETQ. V was cut back by 2 bases and J by 5 bases, leaving a gap of 19 bases between them. Including cysteine and phenylalanine, the CDR3 has 16 amino acids. Just the 48-base CDR3 DNA is kept, in frame starting at base 1.

This sequence uses TRBV5-1 and TRBJ2-5; perhaps TRBD1 is the D gene, with 6 bases matching. The sequence was collected from a man aged 18 to 35 in good health. Sequenced material: naive T cells sorted from blood. Read against the paper, the sample's cell subset or site label means: cells isolated with a human naive T-cell isolation kit. The CDR3 region reads CASSFDYRTEEETQYF. The DNA sequence is given as TGCGCCAGCAGCTTTGATTATCGGACAGAAGAGGAGACCCAGTACTTC.